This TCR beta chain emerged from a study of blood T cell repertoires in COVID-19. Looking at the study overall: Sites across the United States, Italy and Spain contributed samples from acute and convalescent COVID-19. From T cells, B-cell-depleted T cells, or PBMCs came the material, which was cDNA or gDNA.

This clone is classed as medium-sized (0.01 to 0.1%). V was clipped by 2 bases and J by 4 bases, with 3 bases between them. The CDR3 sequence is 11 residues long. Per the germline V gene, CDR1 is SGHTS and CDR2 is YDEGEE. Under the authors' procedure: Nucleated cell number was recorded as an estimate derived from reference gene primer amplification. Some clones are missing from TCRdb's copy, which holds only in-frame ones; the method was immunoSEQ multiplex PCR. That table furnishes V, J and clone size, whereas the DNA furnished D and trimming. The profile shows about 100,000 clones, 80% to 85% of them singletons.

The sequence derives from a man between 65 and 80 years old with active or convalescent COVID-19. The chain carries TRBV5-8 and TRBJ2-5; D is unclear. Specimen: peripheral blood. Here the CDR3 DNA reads TGTGCCAGCAGCTTACTAGAGACCCAGTACTTC. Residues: CASSLLETQYF. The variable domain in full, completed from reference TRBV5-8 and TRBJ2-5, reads EAGVTQSPTHLIKTRGQQATLRCSPISGHTSVYWYQQALGLGLQFLLWYDEGEERNRGNFPPRFSGRQFPNYSSELNVNALELEDSALYLCASSLLETQYFGPGTRLLVL.